These 16 T cell receptor beta chains originate from one sample sequenced in a study of blood T cell repertoires in COVID-19. Assay: immunoSEQ multiplex PCR; the TCRdb copy retains only in-frame clones and omits some. Found here are about 100,000 clones, about 87% of them singletons; the top ten hold roughly 12%. Sequenced: peripheral blood. The receptors shown here come from a woman aged 25 to 45 with acute or convalescent COVID-19.

This clone was seen just once. V and J are TRBV19 and TRBJ2-4, with 8 positions matching TRBD2. V lost 6 bases to trimming and J lost 1 base; unmatched junction nucleotides: 14. This CDR3 has 18 residues. Germline CDR1 LNHDA, CDR2 SQIVND (reference sequence). The CDR3 loop reads CASSLGFSGDGAKNIQYF. The CDR3 nucleotides read TGTGCCAGTAGCTTAGGGTTTAGCGGGGATGGGGCCAAAAACATTCAGTACTTC.

V is TRBV6-2 or TRBV6-3 and J is TRBJ1-6; D perhaps matches TRBD1 (6 bases). Deletions cut 4 bases from V and 5 bases from J, with 12 bases between. Germline V gene lookup returns CDR1 MNHEY and CDR2 SVGEGT. CDR3 length: 15 residues. The CDR3 nucleotides are TGTGCCAGCAGTTTATACAGGGTTAATAATTCACCCCTCCACTTT. Translated: CASSLYRVNNSPLHF.

CDR3 amino acids: CASSGRDNYGYTF. CDR3 bases: TGTGCCAGTTCAGGGAGGGATAACTATGGCTACACCTTC. V gene TRBV27 combines with J gene TRBJ1-2; a possible D gene is TRBD1 (5 bases). V was clipped by 9 bases and J by 1 base, with 12 bases between them. This CDR3 region has 13 residues. Germline CDR1 and CDR2: MNHEY and SMNVEV (reference sequence).

This clone was detected once. The chain has TRBV7-9 and TRBJ1-1; 7 nucleotides line up with TRBD1. CDR3 length: 13 residues. The germline gives CDR1 SEHNR, CDR2 FQNEAQ (reference sequence). V trimming: 7 bases; J trimming: 8 bases; junction bases outside the gene matches: 10. In DNA, the CDR3 is TGTGCCAGCAACAGGGGTAATGGTAAGGAAGCTTTCTTT. The encoded protein is CASNRGNGKEAFF.

The V and J genes are TRBV14 and TRBJ2-1, with D tentatively TRBD2 (5 bases). Per germline, CDR1 SGHDN and CDR2 FVKESK. Between the trimmed V and J ends, which lost 4 bases and 10 bases, there was a span of 26 bases. The CDR3 runs 17 residues. CDR3 amino acids: CASSPILGTSAPGEQFF. The CDR3 DNA is TGTGCCAGCAGCCCCATCCTCGGCACTAGTGCACCCGGGGAGCAGTTCTTC.

This clone was counted between two and nine times. V gene TRBV27 combines with J gene TRBJ2-2; perhaps TRBD2 as D (7 bases). CDR3 length: 17 residues. The V gene's germline CDR1 is MNHEY and CDR2 SMNVEV (reference sequence). Between the trimmed V and J ends, which lost 3 bases and 5 bases, there was a span of 19 bases. CDR3 sequence reads: CASSFVGGTLQTGELFF. The DNA of the CDR3 is TGTGCCAGCAGTTTCGTGGGGGGGACACTACAAACCGGGGAGCTGTTTTTT.

This clone was counted a few times. This sequence joins TRBV5-4 and TRBJ2-2; D is perhaps TRBD2 (6 bases). CDR3 length equals 14 residues. CDR1 is SGHNT and CDR2 is YYREEE in the germline V gene (reference sequence). Between the trimmed V and J ends, which lost 0 bases and 6 bases, there was a span of 9 bases. The CDR3 protein is CASSLVPGAGELFF. The DNA of the CDR3 is TGTGCCAGCAGCTTGGTACCGGGGGCCGGGGAGCTGTTTTTT.

This clone was recorded many times. J is TRBJ2-7 and V is TRBV27; tentatively, D is TRBD2 (6 bases). From germline, CDR1 is MNHEY and CDR2 SMNVEV (reference sequence). Trimming took off 2 bases at V and 7 bases at J, with 18 bases between the two ends. The CDR3 is made up of 15 amino acids. The CDR3 loop reads CASSLNWISAGEQYF. The DNA of the CDR3 is TGTGCCAGCAGTTTAAACTGGATTAGCGCGGGAGAGCAGTACTTC.

This clone was counted a few times. This sequence joins TRBV27 and TRBJ2-3; a weak D match, TRBD2 (6 bases). CDR1 is MNHEY, CDR2 SMNVEV, per germline (reference sequence). With 5 bases removed from V and 2 bases from J, the gap between germline ends came to 20 bases. The CDR3 spans 17 residues. The CDR3 nucleotides read TGTGCCAGCAGTCCCAGGCCGGGAGCAACCTTCACAGATACGCAGTATTTT. The encoded protein is CASSPRPGATFTDTQYF.

This rearrangement joins TRBV19 to TRBJ2-5; possible D gene TRBD2, 6 bases. V was clipped by 10 bases and J by 1 base, with 13 bases between them. CDR1 is LNHDA and CDR2 is SQIVND in the germline V gene (reference sequence). The CDR3 totals 13 residues. In DNA form, the CDR3 reads TGTGCCACGGGGGAGACACCCCAAGAGACCCAGTACTTC. Its translation is CATGETPQETQYF.

The chain links TRBV11-2 to TRBJ2-7; D is undetermined. Germline V gene lookup returns CDR1 SGHAT and CDR2 FQNNGV. The germline V and J ends were trimmed by 2 bases and 6 bases, with 8 bases remaining between them. The CDR3 runs 12 residues. CDR3 nucleotides: TGTGCCAGCAGCTTACCCACGGGCGAGCAGTACTTC. This sequence encodes CASSLPTGEQYF.

This chain connects TRBV7-6 to TRBJ2-3; 7 nucleotides line up with TRBD2. The CDR3 extends over 12 amino acids. The germline gives CDR1 SGHVS, CDR2 FNYEAQ. J lost 8 bases, V lost 3 bases, and 2 bases had no gene match. For the CDR3, the DNA is TGTGCCAGCAGCTTGGGAGGGGTTACGCAGTATTTT. Protein sequence: CASSLGGVTQYF.

A word on this clone: Other DNA sequences of this sample code for an identical CDR3. V is TRBV19 and J is TRBJ1-1; perhaps TRBD1 as D (5 bases). This CDR3 has 12 residues. V was cut by 9 bases and J by 5 bases, with 13 bases left in between. Germline CDR1 reads LNHDA; CDR2 reads SQIVND (reference sequence). CDR3 amino acids: CASTPGGTEAFF. In DNA form, the CDR3 reads TGTGCCAGCACACCGGGGGGGACTGAAGCTTTCTTT.

The chain carries TRBV21-1 and TRBJ2-3; the D call TRBD2 from the table was never checked on the DNA. TRBV21-1 is annotated as a pseudogene. The CDR3 is 17 residues long. Here the CDR3 reads CASSKALLPEGTDTQYF. As DNA, the CDR3 is TGTGCCAGCAGCAAAGCCCTTCTCCCGGAGGGCACAGATACGCAGTATTTT.

The V and J genes are TRBV15 and TRBJ2-7, with 8 bases fitting TRBD1. V was clipped by 3 bases and J by 5 bases; unmatched bases: 6. The CDR3 has 14 residues. CDR1 and CDR2 from the germline V gene are LNHNV and YYDKDF (reference sequence). CDR3 nucleotides: TGTGCCACCAGCAGCCGGACAGGGCCGGACGAGCAGTACTTC. It is translated as CATSSRTGPDEQYF.

This sequence joins TRBV3-1 (or the pseudogene TRBV3-2) and TRBJ1-4, with 8 positions matching TRBD1. V shed 0 bases and J 11 bases; nucleotides not matched to a gene: 5. CDR3 length: 14 amino acids. Germline CDR1 is LGHDT and CDR2 is YNNKEL (reference sequence). CDR3 nucleotide sequence: TGTGCCAGCAGCCAAGATCGGACAGGGTACAAACTGTTTTTT. Residues: CASSQDRTGYKLFF.